The T cell receptor (beta chain) under discussion was sequenced for a study of cytomegalovirus exposure and HLA in healthy donors. Germline CDR1 and CDR2: LNHNV and YYDKDF (reference sequence). The length of the CDR3 is 14 residues. V shed 8 bases, J shed 3 bases, and the junction held 4 bases outside the gene matches. 13 Jbeta primers and 60 Vbeta primers were used for the PCR. The method was immunoSEQ multiplex PCR; TCRdb's version includes in-frame clones alone and lacks a portion of them. The data contain some 140,000 clones, roughly 70% of them singletons. The sequence came from a human donor in good health. Material: PBMCs. V gene TRBV15 combines with J gene TRBJ2-2, with 9 bases identical to TRBD2. The CDR3: CATGRGRDTGELFF. The CDR3 DNA sequence: TGTGCCACCGGCCGCGGGAGGGACACCGGGGAGCTGTTTTTT. Variable domain in full (rest from reference TRBV15 and TRBJ2-2): DAMVIQNPRYQVTQFGKPVTLSCSQTLNHNVMYWYQQKSSQAPKLLFHYYDKDFNNEADTPDNFQSRRPNTSFCFLDIRSPGLGDTAMYLCATGRGRDTGELFFGEGSRLTVL.